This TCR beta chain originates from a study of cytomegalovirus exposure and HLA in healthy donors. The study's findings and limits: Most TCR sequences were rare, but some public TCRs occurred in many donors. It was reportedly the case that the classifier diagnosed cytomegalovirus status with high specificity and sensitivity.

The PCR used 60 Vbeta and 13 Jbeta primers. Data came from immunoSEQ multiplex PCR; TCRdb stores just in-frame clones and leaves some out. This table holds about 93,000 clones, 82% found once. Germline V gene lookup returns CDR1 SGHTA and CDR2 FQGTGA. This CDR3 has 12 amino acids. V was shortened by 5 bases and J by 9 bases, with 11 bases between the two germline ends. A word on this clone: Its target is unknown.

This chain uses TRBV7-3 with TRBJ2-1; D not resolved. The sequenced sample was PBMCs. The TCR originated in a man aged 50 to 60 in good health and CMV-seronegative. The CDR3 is CASSPPSGEQFF. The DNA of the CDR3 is TGTGCCAGCAGCCCCCCTTCAGGTGAGCAGTTCTTC.